The clone carrying this T cell receptor (beta chain) appeared a single time. One end of the junction does not line up with germline, which may come from a read error. The CDR3 is 16 amino acids. The germline CDR1 and CDR2 sequences are SEHNR and FQNEAQ (reference sequence). By two-round multiplex PCR, the TCR beta CDR3 was amplified from genomic DNA. Specific primers for each TRBV and TRBJ gene were what first-round PCR used. TCRdb reanalysed the multiplex PCR reads using MiXCR and keeps one entry per CDR3 protein. The data hold about 30,000 distinct CDR3 sequences, with around 31% observed a single time. The data were taken from a study of prognosis after radiotherapy for stage I lung cancer. Study as a whole: Over 12 of the patients presented with newly diagnosed primary stage I lung tumors; roughly 5 had oligometastatic NSCLC following surgical resection of the primary tumor. SBRT spanned 3 to 5 fractions, reaching a biologically effective dose of at least 100 Gy.

This receptor was identified in a donor at least 50 years old with non-small cell lung cancer. The rearrangement uses TRBV7-9 and TRBJ2-3; 7 bases line up with TRBD2. The specimen comprised PBMCs, sampled before or after stereotactic body radiation therapy (not recorded which). CDR3: CASRTGRGSSIDTRYF. The CDR3 coding sequence is TGTGCCAGCCGAACGGGGCGGGGGAGCTCCATAGATACGCGGTATTTT. The complete variable domain, with remaining parts taken from reference TRBV7-9 and TRBJ2-3, reads DTGVSQNPRHKITKRGQNVTFRCDPISEHNRLYWYRQTLGQGPEFLTYFQNEAQLEKSRLLSDRFSAERPKGSFSTLEIQRTEQGDSAMYLCASRTGRGSSIDTRYFGPGTRLTVL.